This T cell receptor beta chain originates from a study of T cell repertoires in cytomegalovirus infection. In the study overall: Public TCR beta signature analysis indicated the presence of both CMV infection and matching HLA type.

This clonotype was found many times. Its cognate antigen is unknown. From the reads, TCRdb called clonotypes with MiXCR, one entry per CDR3 protein. The sample holds around 450,000 distinct CDR3 sequences, around 32% seen once. The CDR3 length is 17 residues. The germline V gene encodes CDR1 SGHTA and CDR2 FQGNSA. V was clipped by 1 base and J by 7 bases, with 20 bases between them. Study-wide points: People with CMV and the relevant HLA were identified by cumulative public TCR beta family frequency. Ex vivo, HLA-C-restricted CMV-specific TCR beta clonotypes prevailed over the rest of the response.

The chain has TRBV7-2 and TRBJ2-1; the D gene is possibly TRBD2 (7 bases). The specimen sequenced was PBMCs. The TCR comes from a human donor in good health (CMV status not recorded). Some clones in this sample may be carry-over from other donors' samples. CDR3 loop: CASSLGGAGARRNEQFF. The CDR3 DNA is TGTGCCAGCAGCTTAGGAGGTGCGGGGGCTAGAAGGAATGAGCAGTTCTTC.